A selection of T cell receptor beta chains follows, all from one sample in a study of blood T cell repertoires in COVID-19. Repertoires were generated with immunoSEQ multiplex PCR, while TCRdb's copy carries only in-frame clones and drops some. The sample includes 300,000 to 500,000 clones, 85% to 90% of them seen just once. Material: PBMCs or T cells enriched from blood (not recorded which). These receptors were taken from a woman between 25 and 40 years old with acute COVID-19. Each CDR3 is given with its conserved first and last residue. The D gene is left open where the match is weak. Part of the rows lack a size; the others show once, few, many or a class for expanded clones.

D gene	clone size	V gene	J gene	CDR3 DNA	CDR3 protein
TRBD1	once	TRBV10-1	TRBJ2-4	TGCGCCAGCAGCGATGGGACAGTCGCCAAAAACATTCAGTACTTC	CASSDGTVAKNIQYF
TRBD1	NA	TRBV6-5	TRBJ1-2	TGTGCCAGCAGTTCTACAGGGGATTATGGCTACACCTTC	CASSSTGDYGYTF
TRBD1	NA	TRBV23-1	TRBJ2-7	TGCGCCAGCAGTCAGCCGGGACAGGGGTTCGAGCAGTACTTC	CASSQPGQGFEQYF
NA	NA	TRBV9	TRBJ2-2	TGTGCCAGCAGCGCCGGTCACTGGACCGGGGAGCTGTTTTTT	CASSAGHWTGELFF
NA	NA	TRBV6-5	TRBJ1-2	TGTGCCAGCATGGAGGGTCTTCTTGGCTACACCTTC	CASMEGLLGYTF
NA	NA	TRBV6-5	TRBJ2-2	TGTGCCAGCAGGCGGGACTGGAACACCGGGGAGCTGTTTTTT	CASRRDWNTGELFF
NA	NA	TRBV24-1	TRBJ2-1	TGTGCCACCAGTGTTAGTTCCTACAATGAGCAGTTCTTC	CATSVSSYNEQFF
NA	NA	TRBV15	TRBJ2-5	TGTGCCACCAGCAGAGACAGCCAAGAGACCCAGTACTTC	CATSRDSQETQYF
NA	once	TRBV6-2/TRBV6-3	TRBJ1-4	TGTGCCAGCAGTTACTCCAGAGACCCGGGGGAAAAACTGTTTTTT	CASSYSRDPGEKLFF
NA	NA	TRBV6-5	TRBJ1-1	TGTGCCAACGACAGGATGAACACTGAAGCTTTCTTT	CANDRMNTEAFF
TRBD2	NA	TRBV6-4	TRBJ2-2	TGTGCCAGCAGTGCTAAATCTCTAGCGGACACCGGGGAGCTGTTTTTT	CASSAKSLADTGELFF
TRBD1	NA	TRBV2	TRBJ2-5	TGTGCCAGCAGGCCGGGACAGGGGACCGAAGAGACCCAGTACTTC	CASRPGQGTEETQYF
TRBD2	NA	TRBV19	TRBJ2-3	TGTGCCACTACCCCGGGGGGGGGCACAGATACGCAGTATTTT	CATTPGGGTDTQYF
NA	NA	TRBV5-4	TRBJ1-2	TGTGCCAGCAGCGAGGATGCGGGGGACCGGTATGGCTACACCTTC	CASSEDAGDRYGYTF
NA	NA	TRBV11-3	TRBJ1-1	TGTGCCAGCAGCTCCTCCGGGGGTCAGAACACTGAAGCTTTCTTT	CASSSSGGQNTEAFF
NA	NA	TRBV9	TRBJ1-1	TGTGCCAGCAGCGCATATGCGGGGCCGAGCACTGAAGCTTTCTTT	CASSAYAGPSTEAFF
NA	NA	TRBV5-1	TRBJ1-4	TGCGCCAGCAGCTTGGGGGGCTTAGAAAAACTGTTTTTT	CASSLGGLEKLFF
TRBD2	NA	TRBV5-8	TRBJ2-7	TGTGCCAGCAGCGGGAGGGTAAGGGTCTCAAGCTCCTACGAGCAGTACTTC	CASSGRVRVSSSYEQYF
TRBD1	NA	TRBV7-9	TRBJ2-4	TGTGCCAGCAGCCGGGGACAGGGAAACATTCAGTACTTC	CASSRGQGNIQYF
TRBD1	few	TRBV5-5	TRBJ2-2	TGTGCCAGCAGCTTGGTATATTGGCAGGGGGCTGTCGGGGAGCTGTTTTTT	CASSLVYWQGAVGELFF
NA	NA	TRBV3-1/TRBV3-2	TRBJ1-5	TGTGCCAGCAGCCAAGATTTGGGGGGATCAAGGCCCCAGCATTTT	CASSQDLGGSRPQHF
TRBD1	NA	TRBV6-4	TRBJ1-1	TGTGCCAGCAGTTTGAGCCACAGGGGCTGGGCTGAAGCTTTCTTT	CASSLSHRGWAEAFF
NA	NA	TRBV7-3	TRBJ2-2	TGTGCCAGCAGCTTATTCAGGGTGGGCGGGGAGCTGTTTTTT	CASSLFRVGGELFF
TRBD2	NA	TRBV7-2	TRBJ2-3	TGTGCCAGCAGCAGCCAGCGGGGGCCGAGGGATACGCAGTATTTT	CASSSQRGPRDTQYF
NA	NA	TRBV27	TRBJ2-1	TGTGCCAGCAGTTTTAGCCCAAACAATGAGCAGTTCTTC	CASSFSPNNEQFF
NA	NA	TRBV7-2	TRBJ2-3	TGTGCCAGCAGCTTACTAAAATCAGATACGCAGTATTTT	CASSLLKSDTQYF
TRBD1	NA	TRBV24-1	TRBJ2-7	TGTGCCACCAGTGGGGCCGGGACAGGGAGTTACGAGCAGTACTTC	CATSGAGTGSYEQYF
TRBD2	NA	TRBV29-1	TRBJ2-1	TGCAGCGTTGAAGGGCCTAGGACTAGCATCAATGGCGATGAGCAGTTCTTC	CSVEGPRTSINGDEQFF
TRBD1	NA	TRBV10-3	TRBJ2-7	TGTGCCATGCAAGGGACAGCTTCCTACGAGCAGTACTTC	CAMQGTASYEQYF
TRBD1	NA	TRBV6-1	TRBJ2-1	TGTGCCAGCAGTGAAACCAGGGGGCGCGTGCAGTTCTTC	CASSETRGRVQFF
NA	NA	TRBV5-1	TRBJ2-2	TGCGCCAGCAGCTTGTACCTTTCCACGGGGACCGGGGAGCTGTTTTTT	CASSLYLSTGTGELFF
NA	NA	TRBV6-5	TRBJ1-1	TGTGCCAGCAACTCAGGGCAGGTGACTGAAGCTTTCTTT	CASNSGQVTEAFF
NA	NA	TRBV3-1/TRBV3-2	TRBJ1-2	TGTGCCAGCAGCCAAGAGGTTACTATGGGCTACACCTTC	CASSQEVTMGYTF
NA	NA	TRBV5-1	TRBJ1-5	TGCGCCAGCAGCCCGGGACTCCTCAGCAATCAGCCCCAGCATTTT	CASSPGLLSNQPQHF
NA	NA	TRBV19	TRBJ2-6	TGTGCCAGTAGTAGACAGACAGCTAGCTCTGGGGCCAACGTCCTGACTTTC	CASSRQTASSGANVLTF
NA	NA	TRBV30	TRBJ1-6	TGTGCCTGGAGTAAACCCCCAGGTTCACCCCTCCACTTT	CAWSKPPGSPLHF
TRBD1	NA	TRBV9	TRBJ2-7	TGTGCCAGCAGCGTAGCTACCGGGACAGGCACCTACGAGCAGTACTTC	CASSVATGTGTYEQYF